This entry describes one T cell receptor beta chain. No antigen is known for it. The method was immunoSEQ multiplex PCR; TCRdb's version includes in-frame clones alone and lacks a portion of them. The table shows about 110,000 clones, with 86% occurring only once. These data come from a study of T cell responses to AZD1222 COVID-19 vaccine. Across the study: Whether given at about 4 or about 12 weeks, second doses were pooled.

Broader study findings: Clonal diversity was possibly underestimated, and white British individuals and females predominated among donors. Baseline antibody screening turned up just six or seven seropositive AZD1222 recipients. Repertoires were sampled only after the peak T cell response.

The CDR3 has 14 amino acids. Looked up from germline, CDR1 is MGHRA and CDR2 is YSYEKL. V lost 3 bases and J lost 7, with 15 bases in between. Here the sequenced sample was peripheral blood, taken on day 0 of AZD1222 vaccination. This chain joins TRBV4-1 and TRBJ1-2; D might be TRBD1 (5 bases). The receptor comes from an adult in good health. The CDR3: CASSQGPLGRGYTF. The CDR3, as DNA: TGCGCCAGCAGCCAGGGGCCTTTAGGGCGTGGCTACACCTTC.